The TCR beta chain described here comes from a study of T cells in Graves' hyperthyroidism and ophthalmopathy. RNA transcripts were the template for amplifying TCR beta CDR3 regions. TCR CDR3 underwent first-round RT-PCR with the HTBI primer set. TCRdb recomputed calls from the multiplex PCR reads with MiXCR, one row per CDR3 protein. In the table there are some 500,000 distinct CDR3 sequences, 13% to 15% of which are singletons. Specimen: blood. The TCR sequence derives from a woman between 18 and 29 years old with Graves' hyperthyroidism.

As DNA, the CDR3 is TGTGCCAGCAGCTCCCCGAGATTCGGTTACCAGCGGGGCTCGGTGCAGTACTTC. This gives the protein CASSSPRFGYQRGSVQYF. The J gene is TRBJ2-7, the V gene TRBV11-2; 7 bases align to TRBD2. V shed 4 bases, J shed 9 bases, and the junction held 24 bases outside the gene matches. Looked up from germline, CDR1 is SGHAT and CDR2 is FQNNGV. The CDR3 is 18 amino acids.